This TCR beta chain appears in the sequencing data of a study of a mutant IDH1 vaccine in newly diagnosed glioma. Study at large: The initiation of vaccination occurred 4-6 weeks after radiotherapy alone, or with temozolomide cycles. The sex distribution of treated patients was approximately 62% male and roughly 40% female, with a mean age of around 40 years.

V lost 3 bases to trimming and J lost 2 bases; unmatched junction nucleotides: 5. From germline, CDR1 is MGHRA and CDR2 YSYEKL. The CDR3 loop spans 15 amino acids. Documented time point: week 5, during vaccination. Each vaccine dose was 300 ug of mutant IDH1 20-mer peptide, with topical imiquimod. Generated by immunoSEQ multiplex PCR, the TCRdb table keeps only in-frame clones and is missing some. This sample carries roughly 40,000 clones, approximately 90% of them seen once, and the ten largest clones take roughly 2.6%. As regards this clone: Its antigen is still unknown.

V usage is TRBV4-1 and J usage is TRBJ2-7; the match to TRBD2 covers 9 bases. The sequence came from a man aged 45 to 65 with glioma. The specimen comprised PBMCs, sampled from a glioma patient whose treatment included an IDH1 peptide vaccine. The CDR3, as DNA: TGCGCCAGCAGCCAGAATAGCGGGGGAACCTACGAGCAGTACTTC. Its protein is CASSQNSGGTYEQYF.